This T cell receptor (beta chain) was obtained from a study of T-cell reconstitution after alpha-beta-depleted transplantation in children. This sample's TCRbeta library carried unique molecular identifier barcodes. In TCRdb, the PCR reads were re-called with MiXCR into one record per CDR3 protein. Seen here are 670,000 or so distinct CDR3 sequences, 10% to 15% observed once, and the top ten hold 0.79%. The length of the CDR3 is 19 residues. The V gene end was trimmed by 1 base and the J gene end by 2 bases; junction bases not matched to a gene: 15. Germline CDR1 LGHNA, CDR2 YNFKEQ. This clonotype was found a few times.

Source: PBMCs, taken before TCRalphabeta/CD19-depleted stem cell transplant. This sequence joins TRBV4-2 and TRBJ2-3; 7 bases match TRBD2. The sequence was obtained from a girl aged 2-10 years with congenital amegakaryocytic thrombocytopenia, due to receive a stem cell transplant. CDR3: CASSQVPGGEGGITDTQYF. CDR3 nucleotide sequence: TGTGCCAGCAGCCAAGTCCCCGGTGGAGAGGGAGGGATCACAGATACGCAGTATTTT.